Presented here are 13 T cell receptor beta chains from one specimen sequenced in a study of CD8 T cells in ankylosing spondylitis. Study-level results: Made up of 7 to 9 highly homologous variants, a TCR beta motif appeared characteristic of ankylosing spondylitis blood.

MiXCR was run by TCRdb on the 5' RACE reads, yielding one entry per CDR3 protein. The sample has hundreds of thousands of distinct CDR3 sequences, roughly 13% seen once. These receptors are not linked to any known antigen. The sequencing sample was made of blood, either unsorted or a sorted T cell fraction (not recorded which). These receptors all come from a male donor with ankylosing spondylitis.

V is TRBV20-1 and J is TRBJ2-1, with 9 bases lining up with TRBD2. The CDR3 totals 13 residues. The ends lost 7 bases at V and 4 bases at J; junction bases unmatched: 5. Germline loops: CDR1 DFQATT, CDR2 SNEGSKA (reference sequence). The CDR3 region is CSVLLAGYNEQFF. As DNA, the CDR3 is TGCAGTGTTCTCCTAGCGGGATACAATGAGCAGTTCTTC.

This clonotype has just a few counts. The gene calls are TRBV20-1 and TRBJ2-5; 7 bases are shared with TRBD1. The trim removed 3 bases at V and 3 bases at J, leaving 4 bases unmatched. This CDR3 is built from 13 residues. Germline CDR1 and CDR2: DFQATT and SNEGSKA (reference sequence). In nucleotides, the CDR3 is TGCAGTGCTAGTATCAGGGGGAAAGAGACCCAGTACTTC. Translated: CSASIRGKETQYF.

This chain connects TRBV7-2 to TRBJ2-3; the D is unclear. The CDR3 covers 14 residues. The germline gives CDR1 SGHTA, CDR2 FQGNSA. The V end was cut by 5 bases, the J end by 2 bases, with 11 bases between. As DNA, the CDR3 is TGTGCCAGCAGCCCGGCGTTTCACACAGATACGCAGTATTTT. Translation: CASSPAFHTDTQYF.

This clonotype was seen only a few times. The V and J genes are TRBV18 and TRBJ1-2, with 7 bases lining up with TRBD1. From germline, CDR1 is KGHSH and CDR2 LQKENI. The CDR3 consists of 14 residues. With 0 bases clipped from V and 4 bases from J, the junction kept 2 bases outside the gene matches. The DNA for the CDR3 is TGTGCCAGCTCACCACCTGACAGGGTCTATGGCTACACCTTC. Residues: CASSPPDRVYGYTF.

This clonotype was detected many times. J is TRBJ1-5 and V is TRBV20-1; maybe TRBD1 (6 bases). Trimming cost V 1 base and J 0 bases, with 16 bases left between them. Germline V gives CDR1 DFQATT, CDR2 SNEGSKA (reference sequence). The CDR3 totals 17 residues. The CDR3 DNA is TGCAGTGCTAGAGTTGGGGGCCCCCTCTATAGCAATCAGCCCCAGCATTTT. This codes for CSARVGGPLYSNQPQHF.

V gene TRBV19 combines with J gene TRBJ2-7; 11 nucleotides align to TRBD2. This CDR3 comprises 14 residues. V gave up 4 bases and J gave up 5 bases; unmatched junction bases: 4. In germline, CDR1 is LNHDA, CDR2 SQIVND (reference sequence). The CDR3 bases are TGTGCCAGTAGTAAACTAGCGGGAGTTCACGAGCAGTACTTC. This translates into CASSKLAGVHEQYF.

The rearrangement uses TRBV11-2 and TRBJ2-7; 10 nucleotides align to TRBD2. The V gene end was trimmed by 3 bases and the J gene end by 6 bases; junction bases not matched to a gene: 14. Germline V lookup: CDR1 SGHAT, CDR2 FQNNGV. The CDR3 extends over 17 amino acids. CDR3 bases: TGTGCCAGCAGCTTCCCACTCACCAGCGGGAGGGCCGCCGAGCAGTACTTC. It yields the protein CASSFPLTSGRAAEQYF.

V is TRBV7-6 and J is TRBJ2-7; 7 bases match TRBD2. CDR3 size: 15 residues. Losses at the gene ends were 3 bases for V and 3 bases for J; bases not matched to a gene: 8. Germline CDR1 SGHVS, CDR2 FNYEAQ. CDR3 sequence: CASSFGGRAGYEQYF. The CDR3 region has the DNA TGTGCCAGCAGCTTCGGTGGGAGGGCCGGCTACGAGCAGTACTTC. Looking up the rest from reference TRBV7-6 and TRBJ2-7 gives the full variable domain: GAGVSQSPRYKVTKRGQDVALRCDPISGHVSLYWYRQALGQGPEFLTYFNYEAQQDKSGLPNDRFSAERPEGSISTLTIQRTEQRDSAMYRCASSFGGRAGYEQYFGPGTRLTVT.

This clonotype came up many times. The CDR3 nucleotides are TGCAGTGCTAGCCGACAGCGAGGAGATACGCAGTATTTT. This sequence encodes CSASRQRGDTQYF. V usage is TRBV20-1 and J usage is TRBJ2-3; perhaps TRBD1 as D (5 bases). Germline lookup yields CDR1 DFQATT and CDR2 SNEGSKA (reference sequence). The CDR3 extends over 13 amino acids. The V end lost 3 bases, the J end lost 5 bases, and 12 bases lay between the germline ends.

This clonotype was recorded a few times. The chain combines TRBV27 with TRBJ2-7; 9 nucleotides agree with TRBD1. Germline trimming cut 2 bases from V and 3 bases from J; bases unmatched to any gene: 2. The CDR3 contains 14 residues. Per the germline V gene, CDR1 is MNHEY and CDR2 is SMNVEV (reference sequence). This CDR3 reads CASSLETGGYEQYF. The CDR3 region has the DNA TGTGCCAGCAGTTTAGAGACAGGGGGCTACGAGCAGTACTTC.

The chain combines TRBV3-1 with TRBJ1-4; 8 bases match TRBD1. Germline V lookup: CDR1 LGHDT, CDR2 YNNKEL (reference sequence). This CDR3 contains 14 residues. The V gene end was trimmed by 4 bases and the J gene end by 8 bases; junction bases not matched to a gene: 6. CDR3 sequence: CASSLTSGGEKLFF. Written as DNA, the CDR3 is TGTGCCAGCAGCCTAACTTCAGGGGGCGAAAAACTGTTTTTT.

The table lists this clonotype with a few counts. The chain is built from TRBV6-1 and TRBJ1-2, with 7 bases matching TRBD1. V lost 5 bases and J lost 2; bases outside the gene matches: 5. Germline V gene data show CDR1 as MNHNS and CDR2 as SASEGT. The CDR3 length is 14 residues. The CDR3 DNA sequence: TGTGCCAGCAGTAGGGAGACAGGGAACTATGGCTACACCTTC. Translated: CASSRETGNYGYTF.

This clonotype was seen a handful of times. The chain combines TRBV28 with TRBJ1-2; D call uncertain. Germline CDR1 and CDR2: MDHEN and SYDVKM. The CDR3 runs to 11 residues. V was trimmed by 10 bases and J by 3 bases, leaving 9 bases between them. CDR3: CAIRTDYGYTF. The CDR3 DNA follows: TGTGCCATCCGGACCGACTATGGCTACACCTTC.